These T cell receptor beta chains were read from a single sample in a study of T cells in Graves' hyperthyroidism and ophthalmopathy. MiXCR was run by TCRdb on the multiplex PCR reads, yielding one entry per CDR3 protein. The sample shows 550,000 to 650,000 distinct CDR3 sequences, approximately 13% of them seen only once. What was sequenced was blood. The receptors were sampled from a woman younger than 45 with Graves' hyperthyroidism that later progressed to Graves' ophthalmopathy. Each CDR3 is given without its conserved first and last residue. A D gene is named only where the DNA matches it firmly.

V	D	J	CDR3
TRBV11-2	TRBD2	TRBJ2-1	ASSLSLSGVSSNEQF
TRBV30	NA	TRBJ2-1	AWRRGGTFYNEQF
TRBV6-1	NA	TRBJ1-2	ASTRGINYGYT
TRBV9	TRBD2	TRBJ2-1	ASSVGAGTSGRFYNEQF
TRBV6-1	NA	TRBJ1-2	ASSEYFGTNTLVDYT
TRBV5-1	TRBD2	TRBJ2-7	ASSFVSGRDYEQY
TRBV12-3/TRBV12-4	NA	TRBJ1-1	ASSSDQRAF
TRBV13	TRBD2	TRBJ2-3	ASSLGVLLAGEEVDTQY
TRBV10-3	NA	TRBJ2-2	AISGHTGELF
TRBV27	NA	TRBJ2-1	ASSQRARSSYNEQF
TRBV6-1	NA	TRBJ1-1	ASSKAGGNTEAF